The T cell receptor beta chain under discussion was sequenced for a study of blood T cell repertoires in COVID-19. Looking at the study overall: Acute and convalescent COVID-19 specimens originated in the United States, Italy and Spain.

The cohort comprised adults aged 18 to 89 years residing in about two dozen US areas. Membership in each cohort depended on participant-reported clinical history. Cohort 3 recovery required two negative PCRs, clearance, or symptom resolution. Profiling relied on immunoSEQ multiplex PCR, and the TCRdb table lists in-frame clones only, not all of them. The table includes 200,000 to 250,000 clones, roughly four fifths detected once. Germline CDR1 reads MNHNS; CDR2 reads SASEGT. V lost 1 base to trimming and J lost 4 bases, with 8 bases between them. CDR3 length: 14 residues. The TCR originated in a man aged 55 to 70 who had recovered from COVID-19. The chain carries TRBV6-1 and TRBJ1-5; D unresolved. Specimen: PBMCs or T cells enriched from blood (not recorded which). CDR3 coding DNA: TGTGCCAGCAGTGAAGTCACAGAGAATCAGCCCCAGCATTTT. Translation: CASSEVTENQPQHF.